This TCR beta chain was obtained from a study of T cell responses to AZD1222 COVID-19 vaccine (dated by TCRdb to the early 2020s). With regard to the full study: A total of over 230 trial participants underwent TCR sequencing, of whom 207 received two doses of AZD1222 and approximately 25 received two doses of the MenACWY control vaccine. Enrollment into the trials was organized by age into subgroups of 18-55, 56-69 and 70-plus years, and those subgroups contained about 160, 30 and 59 TCR-sequenced participants, respectively.

CDR1 and CDR2 are read off the germline V gene as SGDLS and YYNGEE. Counted from cysteine to phenylalanine, this CDR3 has 15 amino acids. Only the CDR3 portion is preserved as DNA: 45 bases, with reading frame beginning at the first base. The V end gives up 4 bases and the J end 0 bases, leaving 7 bases in the junction not matched to a gene. The CDR3 regions of human TCRbeta chains were analyzed by immunosequencing. Under the source paper's analysis protocol: TCRs in the repertoires were matched against a reference library of SARS-CoV-2-specific TCRs that had been generated with the MIRA antigen-specificity platform. Breadth was defined as the fraction of unique TCRs that were SARS-CoV-2-associated, and depth was defined as the fraction of total T cells that were SARS-CoV-2-associated. Using the MIRA data, each spike-specific TCR was assigned both to the spike region to which the TCR was reactive and to a CD4 or CD8 class. Log10-transformed breadth and depth values were compared by one-way ANOVA with Sidak's multiple comparisons tests. TCRdb carries this immuneACCESS record with in-frame sequences only. Its versions omit some clonotypes, under half of them owing to an unresolved V gene in the studies checked, with the rest unexplained. That table furnishes V, J and clone size, whereas the DNA furnished D and trimming. Across this sample there are 100,000 to 150,000 clones, with approximately 85% seen only once. Jointly, the top ten make up roughly 4.4% of the sample.

What the authors observed across the whole study: In the small 56-69-year group, the increase in depth fell short of significance, most likely because of low power. After two AZD1222 doses, spike-specific TCR breadth and depth were significantly higher than at day 0 and than in MenACWY recipients. The whole spike protein was spanned by vaccine-associated CD4 TCRs, and dominant responses were seen in regions 160-218 and 743-854. Because no samples from the day 14 peak response were available, repertoires could be characterized only after the peak T cell response. Most participants were white British and females outnumbered males, and the authors suggested that clonal diversity may have been underestimated. Conclusions about previously exposed vaccinees are limited, since just a handful of AZD1222 recipients were seropositive for SARS-CoV-2 at baseline. Nearly half of unique spike-specific TCRs reportedly recognized epitopes outside regions mutated in the B.1.351 and B.1.1.7 variants.

Notes on this clone: The antigen this receptor binds is unknown. No much larger clone exists at a distance of one base, and base qualities are not known.

According to the study, the label for this sample's time point signals: about 28 days (+/-7) after the second vaccine dose. Because spike-specific TCR depth and breadth did not differ between the two schedules, AZD1222 recipients who got a second dose at roughly 4 weeks were pooled with those who got a second dose at roughly 12 weeks. Samples from vaccinated people were obtained from the UK trials COV001 and COV002, which included a single-blind randomized controlled phase 2/3 trial of AZD1222 (ChAdOx1 nCoV-19) in healthy adults. For TCRbeta chain sequencing, PBMC samples were collected from trial participants at day 0 and at day 28 after the second dose.

This chain is built from TRBV9 and TRBJ2-7; TRBD1 fits 7 bases in the junction. This clonotype originated in an adult who received the AZD1222 COVID-19 vaccine. The source was peripheral blood, collected 28 days after the second AZD1222 dose. The nucleotide sequence is given as TGTGCCAGCAGCCCGTGGGGACAGTCCTCCTACGAGCAGTACTTC. Its translation is CASSPWGQSSYEQYF.